This T cell receptor beta chain was captured by sequencing in a study of cytomegalovirus exposure and HLA in healthy donors. Study overall: Among the 300 to 500 genotyped donors, around 81% were placed in the Caucasian-associated ancestry cluster.

V gave up 7 bases and J gave up 2 bases; unmatched junction bases: 9. CDR1 LNHDA and CDR2 SQIVND come from the germline V gene (reference sequence). The CDR3 loop spans 15 amino acids. Study findings and constraints: The sole available immune exposure information was CMV serostatus.

The PCR used 60 Vbeta and 13 Jbeta primers. Original analysis: An analysis that came later counted tens of millions of unique TCR beta chains, 10 million to 12 million shared. Assay: immunoSEQ multiplex PCR; the TCRdb copy retains only in-frame clones and omits some. That table gives V, J and clone size, and the DNA gave D and trimming. Among about 130,000 clones, 80% were seen once, and the ten largest hold more than 1%. As regards this clone: No antigen is known for it.

The sequence was collected from a female donor in good health and CMV-seronegative. V is TRBV19 and J is TRBJ2-7; 9 positions match TRBD1. Sequencing input: PBMCs. CDR3 amino acids: CASTNGQGRAYEQYF. CDR3 in DNA: TGTGCCAGTACTAACGGACAGGGGCGAGCCTACGAGCAGTACTTC.